The present T cell receptor (beta chain) was sequenced within a study of molecular identifiers for immune sequencing clone quantification. TCRdb ran MiXCR on the PCR reads and lists one entry per CDR3 protein. In the table there are 60,000 to 80,000 distinct CDR3 sequences, 18% of which are singletons. In germline, CDR1 is MNHEY, CDR2 SMNVEV (reference sequence). Trimming pared 6 bases from V and 7 bases from J, leaving 16 bases between. The CDR3 runs 13 residues. The clonotype comes from a human donor in good health. Some libraries in this study had Jurkat cell RNA spiked in. Sequencing was carried out using naive CD8+ T cells from blood, with Jurkat cell RNA spiked in. Subset described: FACS-sorted CD8+CD4-CCR7+CD45RA+ naive T cells. The rearrangement links TRBV27 to TRBJ2-7; unclear D gene. The chain's CDR3 is CASRPALQWEQYF. The CDR3 coding sequence is TGTGCCAGCAGGCCGGCTCTCCAATGGGAGCAGTACTTC.